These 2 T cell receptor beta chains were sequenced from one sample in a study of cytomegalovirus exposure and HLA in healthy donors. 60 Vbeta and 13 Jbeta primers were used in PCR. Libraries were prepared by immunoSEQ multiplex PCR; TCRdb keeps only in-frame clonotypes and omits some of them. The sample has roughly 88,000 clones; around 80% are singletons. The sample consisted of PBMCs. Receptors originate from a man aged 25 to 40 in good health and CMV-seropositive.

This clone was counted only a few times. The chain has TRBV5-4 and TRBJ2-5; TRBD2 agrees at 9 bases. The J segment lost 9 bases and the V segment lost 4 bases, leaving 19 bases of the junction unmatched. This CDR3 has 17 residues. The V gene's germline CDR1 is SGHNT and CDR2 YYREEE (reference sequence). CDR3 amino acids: CASSQGIGGGGLAAQYF. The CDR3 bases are TGTGCCAGCAGCCAAGGAATTGGCGGGGGGGGGCTGGCCGCCCAGTACTTC.

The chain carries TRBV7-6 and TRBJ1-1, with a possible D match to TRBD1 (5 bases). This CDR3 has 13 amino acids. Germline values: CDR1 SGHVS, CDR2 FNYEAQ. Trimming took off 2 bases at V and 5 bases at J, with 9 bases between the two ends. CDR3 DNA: TGTGCCAGCAGCTTAATGGGGCGGACTGAAGCTTTCTTT. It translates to CASSLMGRTEAFF.